This TCR beta chain was retrieved from a study of blood T cell repertoires in COVID-19. V lost 0 bases and J lost 2; bases outside the gene matches: 6. CDR3 length equals 17 residues. From germline, CDR1 is SGHRS and CDR2 YFSETQ. Sequencing was performed with immunoSEQ multiplex PCR; in TCRdb, only in-frame clones are kept and a portion is missing. The sample consists of over 10,000 clones, 80% to 90% of them appearing once. The sequencing input was peripheral blood. The chain carries TRBV5-1 and TRBJ2-3; 10 bases are a match to TRBD2. The sequence derives from a human donor in a cohort sampled during active COVID-19. The CDR3 DNA reads as TGCGCCAGCAGCTTGGCCGCAACTAGCGGGACCACAGATACGCAGTATTTT. Its translation: CASSLAATSGTTDTQYF.